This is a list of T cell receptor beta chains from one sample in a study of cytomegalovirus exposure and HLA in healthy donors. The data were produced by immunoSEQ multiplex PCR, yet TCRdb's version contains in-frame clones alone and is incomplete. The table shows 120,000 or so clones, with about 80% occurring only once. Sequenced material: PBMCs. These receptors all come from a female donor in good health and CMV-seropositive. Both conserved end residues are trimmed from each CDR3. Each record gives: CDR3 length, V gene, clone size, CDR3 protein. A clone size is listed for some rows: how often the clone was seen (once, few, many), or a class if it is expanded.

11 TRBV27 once ASSLGTAYEQY
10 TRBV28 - ASSAGHQPQH
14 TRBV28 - ASSLSGTGANNEQF
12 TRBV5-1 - ASSINEGLTEAF
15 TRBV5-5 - ASSPGQGTNWGETQY
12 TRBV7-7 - ASSPRQGTETQY
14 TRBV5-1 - ASSLAGGGVSYGYT
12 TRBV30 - AWSDGQYPYEQY
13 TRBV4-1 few ASCPGQGNADTQY
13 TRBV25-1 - ASSDLGTGVSPLH
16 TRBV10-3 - AISESQGNIGVGYGYT
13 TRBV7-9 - ASSEQGPSTDTQY
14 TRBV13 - ASSLGPGPSGNTIY
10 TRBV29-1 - SVEDPGSEQY
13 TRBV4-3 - ASSPRSQLVYGYT
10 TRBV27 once ASSYVEGKAF
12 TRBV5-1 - ASSFDGLNTEAF
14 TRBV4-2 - ASSQPPAGGYNEQF
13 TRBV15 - ATSSRVYMNTEAF
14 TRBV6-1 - ASSEVGQRINQPQH
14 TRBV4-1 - ASSQGADRVIDTQY
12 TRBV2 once ASSATGQRQPQH
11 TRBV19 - ASSNREYSPLH
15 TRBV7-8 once ASSFSGQGFGAEKLF
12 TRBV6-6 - ASSYPGDLGGYT
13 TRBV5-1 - ASSLVLAATDTQY
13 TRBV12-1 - ASRGGTGSGTEAF
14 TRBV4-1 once ASSQGSQGKGYEQY
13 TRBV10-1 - ASSAAGAGANVLT
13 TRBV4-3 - ASSPRTTYTDTQY
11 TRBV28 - ASSLSGNYGYT
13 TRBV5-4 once ASSVTSGGSNEQF
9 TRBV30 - ARGRDNEQF
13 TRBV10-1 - ASKGKDRGKETQY
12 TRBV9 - ASGRESGANVLT
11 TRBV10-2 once ASSEQQGTEAF
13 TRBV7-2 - ASSLGATTSYEQY
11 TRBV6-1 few ASRTGGVSEAF
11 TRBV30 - AWSVLPTAPLH
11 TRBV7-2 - ASSLVGDTEAF
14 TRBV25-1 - ASSESPGTGEEKLF
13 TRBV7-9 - ASSLTSGGYNEQF
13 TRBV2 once ASSGGLAGIYEQF
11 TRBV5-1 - ASSPGQQETQY
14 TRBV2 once ASSEARVTGNQPQH
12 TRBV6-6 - AITSQGGNSPLH
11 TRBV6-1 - ATTGGRNQPQH
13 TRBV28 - ASSPTRTGNTEAF
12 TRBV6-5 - ASSPTSGSYEQY
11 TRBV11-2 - ASSYGQSETQY
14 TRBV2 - ASSEGTGSLYYGYT
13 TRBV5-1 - ASSLGGTGGYEQY
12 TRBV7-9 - ASSLGLSTDTQY
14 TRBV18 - ASSPRDGVGSEKLF
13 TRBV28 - ASSAWTGSNQPQH
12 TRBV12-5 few ASGSGTVAYEQY
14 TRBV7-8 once ASSLEGDRGWAEAF
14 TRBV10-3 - AISEAFRASNSPLH
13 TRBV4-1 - ASSPAPQDNQPQH